These T cell receptor beta chains were read from a single sample in a study of regulatory T cells in long-lasting Graves disease. TCRdb analysed the multiplex PCR reads with MiXCR anew, one entry per CDR3 protein. The repertoire holds under 300,000 distinct CDR3 sequences, with 20% to 25% as singletons. The source was peripheral blood mononuclear cells (PBMCs), collected at new diagnosis, from a patient treated with antithyroid drugs. These receptors were collected from a female donor with Graves disease. CDR3s include the opening cysteine and the closing phenylalanine or tryptophan. The order of the fields is J gene, V gene, clone size, D gene, CDR3 protein, CDR3 DNA. A D gene is named only where the DNA matches it firmly. Expanded clones get a size class; other rows say once, few or many, or leave the size out.

TRBJ2-1	TRBV2	many	-	CASSVGPSTYNEQFF	TGTGCCAGCAGTGTTGGACCCTCGACCTACAATGAGCAGTTCTTC
TRBJ2-7	TRBV13	-	TRBD2	CASSPTSGGVENEQYF	TGTGCCAGCAGCCCGACCAGTGGGGGGGTCGAAAACGAGCAGTACTTC
TRBJ2-7	TRBV2	many	TRBD1	CASSGHGTGGGEQYF	TGTGCCAGCAGTGGCCACGGGACAGGGGGCGGCGAGCAGTACTTC
TRBJ2-3	TRBV5-4	many	TRBD1	CASSSLDRGGADTQYF	TGTGCCAGCAGCTCCCTGGACAGGGGTGGCGCAGATACGCAGTATTTT
TRBJ2-7	TRBV9	many	-	CASSVELHPRDEQYF	TGTGCCAGCAGCGTAGAACTCCATCCTAGGGACGAGCAGTACTTC
TRBJ2-5	TRBV7-9	many	TRBD2	CASSSLRGGETQYF	TGTGCCAGCAGCAGCCTGCGGGGGGGAGAGACCCAGTACTTC
TRBJ2-1	TRBV20-1	many	TRBD2	CSARGASGTPGWYNEQFF	TGCAGTGCTAGAGGGGCTAGCGGGACCCCCGGCTGGTACAATGAGCAGTTCTTC
TRBJ2-1	TRBV2	many	TRBD1	CAAGWGWDREQFF	TGTGCCGCGGGGTGGGGCTGGGACAGGGAGCAGTTCTTC
TRBJ1-5	TRBV6-1	many	-	CASSNQGVGNQPQHF	TGTGCCAGCAGTAACCAGGGTGTGGGCAATCAGCCCCAGCATTTT
TRBJ2-7	TRBV9	few	-	CASSVATASYEQYF	TGTGCCAGCAGCGTAGCGACGGCAAGCTACGAGCAGTACTTC
TRBJ1-1	TRBV29-1	-	TRBD1	CSVEQGGAFF	TGCAGCGTCGAACAGGGGGGAGCTTTCTTT
TRBJ2-1	TRBV5-1	many	TRBD2	CASSSTSGGGLEQFF	TGCGCCAGCAGCTCGACTAGCGGGGGGGGACTTGAGCAGTTCTTC
TRBJ1-4	TRBV20-1	many	-	CSVAPPDDNHEKLFF	TGCAGTGTGGCTCCTCCGGACGACAACCATGAAAAACTGTTTTTT
TRBJ1-2	TRBV6-1	many	TRBD1	CASRAQGDDGYTF	TGTGCCAGCAGGGCACAGGGGGATGATGGCTACACCTTC
TRBJ2-7	TRBV2	many	TRBD2	CASRTSGRLYEQYF	TGTGCCAGCAGGACCAGCGGGAGACTCTACGAGCAGTACTTC
TRBJ2-1	TRBV4-2	-	-	CASSAQIRGRDYNEQFF	TGTGCCAGCAGCGCTCAAATAAGAGGGAGAGACTACAATGAGCAGTTCTTC
TRBJ2-5	TRBV6-1	few	-	CASSRLDPKTQYF	TGTGCCAGCAGTAGACTAGATCCGAAGACCCAGTACTTC
TRBJ1-4	TRBV2	-	TRBD1	CASRSGTGFEKLFF	TGTGCCAGCAGGTCCGGGACAGGGTTTGAAAAACTGTTTTTT
TRBJ2-1	TRBV20-1	many	-	CSATEMMVQAYNEQFF	TGCAGTGCTACTGAAATGATGGTACAGGCATACAATGAGCAGTTCTTC
TRBJ2-2	TRBV6-2/TRBV6-3	-	-	CASRTWAGELFF	TGTGCCAGCAGGACCTGGGCCGGGGAGCTGTTTTTT
TRBJ1-5	TRBV20-1	few	TRBD1	CSAIQGSNQPQHF	TGCAGTGCTATACAGGGGAGCAATCAGCCCCAGCATTTT
TRBJ2-3	TRBV6-2/TRBV6-3	many	-	CASRATSTDTQYF	TGTGCCAGCCGGGCAACTAGCACAGATACGCAGTATTTT
TRBJ1-3	TRBV12-3/TRBV12-4	-	TRBD1	CASRRTGVVAGNTIYF	TGTGCCAGCAGAAGGACAGGGGTGGTGGCTGGAAACACCATATATTTT
TRBJ2-7	TRBV7-3	many	TRBD1	CASSLITGQGRDEQYF	TGTGCCAGCAGCTTAATTACCGGACAGGGACGCGACGAGCAGTACTTC
TRBJ2-1	TRBV3-1	once	TRBD2	CASSLGTSGEITIYNEQFF	TGTGCTAGCAGCCTCGGGACTAGCGGGGAGATAACCATCTACAATGAGCAGTTCTTC
TRBJ2-2	TRBV6-1	many	-	CASSRDPLTGELFF	TGTGCCAGCAGCCGGGACCCCCTCACCGGGGAGCTGTTTTTT
TRBJ2-2	TRBV5-5	many	-	CASSLVVTGELFF	TGTGCCAGCAGCCTGGTGGTCACCGGGGAGCTGTTTTTT
TRBJ2-7	TRBV4-3	many	TRBD1	CASSQDEAGGASYEQYF	TGCGCCAGCAGCCAAGATGAAGCAGGGGGCGCATCCTACGAGCAGTACTTC
TRBJ2-2	TRBV20-1	many	TRBD1	CSARDYQTHQGAGELFF	TGCAGTGCTAGAGATTACCAAACACACCAGGGGGCCGGGGAGCTGTTTTTT
TRBJ1-2	TRBV2	many	-	CASSEMWLSNYGYTF	TGTGCCAGCAGTGAAATGTGGCTGAGCAACTATGGCTACACCTTC
TRBJ2-2	TRBV29-1	many	-	CSVEDRQDLSGELFF	TGCAGCGTTGAAGATCGGCAGGACCTCAGCGGGGAGCTGTTTTTT
TRBJ2-5	TRBV4-1	many	-	CASSQDRRPGETQYF	TGCGCCAGCAGCCAAGATCGCAGGCCAGGAGAGACCCAGTACTTC
TRBJ1-3	TRBV19	many	-	CASTGTPGSGNTIYF	TGTGCCAGTACCGGGACACCCGGCTCTGGAAACACCATATATTTT
TRBJ2-5	TRBV19	-	-	CASSIWGQEETQYF	TGTGCCAGTAGTATTTGGGGGCAGGAAGAGACCCAGTACTTC
TRBJ2-3	TRBV11-3	few	-	CASRKEGLLQEADTQYF	TGTGCCAGCAGAAAAGAAGGGTTGTTACAAGAGGCAGATACGCAGTATTTT
TRBJ1-4	TRBV4-2	many	-	CASSQVGGANEKLFF	TGTGCCAGCAGCCAAGTTGGGGGGGCGAACGAAAAACTGTTTTTT
TRBJ2-5	TRBV6-1	many	TRBD2	CASSEIAGGLRETQYF	TGTGCCAGCAGTGAAATAGCGGGGGGGTTAAGGGAGACCCAGTACTTC
TRBJ1-2	TRBV28	once	TRBD1	CASGSGGADGYTF	TGTGCCAGCGGTTCAGGGGGCGCCGATGGCTACACCTTC
TRBJ1-3	TRBV10-3	-	-	CAISPSPGISSGNTIYF	TGTGCCATCAGCCCTTCTCCGGGCATCAGCTCTGGAAACACCATATATTTT
TRBJ2-7	TRBV20-1	many	-	CSASLIQGQYEQYF	TGCAGTGCGAGCTTGATCCAGGGTCAATACGAGCAGTACTTC
TRBJ2-1	TRBV5-1	many	TRBD2	CASSLDGRAVDEQFF	TGCGCCAGCAGCTTGGACGGGAGGGCCGTCGATGAGCAGTTCTTC